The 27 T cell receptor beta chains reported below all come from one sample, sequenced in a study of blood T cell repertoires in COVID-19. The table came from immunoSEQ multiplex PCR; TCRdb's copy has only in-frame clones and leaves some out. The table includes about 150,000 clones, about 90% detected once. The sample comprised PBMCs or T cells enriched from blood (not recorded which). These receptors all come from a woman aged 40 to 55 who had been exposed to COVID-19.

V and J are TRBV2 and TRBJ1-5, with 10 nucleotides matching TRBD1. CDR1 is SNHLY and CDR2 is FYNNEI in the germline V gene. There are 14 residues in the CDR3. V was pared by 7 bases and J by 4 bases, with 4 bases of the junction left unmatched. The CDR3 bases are TGTGCCAGCACCCCGGGACAGGGGAATCAGCCCCAGCATTTT. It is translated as CASTPGQGNQPQHF.

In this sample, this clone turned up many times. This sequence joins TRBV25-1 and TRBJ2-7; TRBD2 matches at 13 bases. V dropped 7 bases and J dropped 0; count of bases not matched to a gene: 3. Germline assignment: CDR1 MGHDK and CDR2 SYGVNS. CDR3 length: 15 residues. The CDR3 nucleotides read TGTGCCAGCACCTGGACTAGCGGGAGCTCCTACGAGCAGTACTTC. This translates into CASTWTSGSSYEQYF.

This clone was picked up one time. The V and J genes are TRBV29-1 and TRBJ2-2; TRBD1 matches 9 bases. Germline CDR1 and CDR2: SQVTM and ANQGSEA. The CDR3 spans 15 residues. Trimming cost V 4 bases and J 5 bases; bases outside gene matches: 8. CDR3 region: CSVAPGQGFTGELFF. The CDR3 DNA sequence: TGCAGCGTTGCTCCCGGACAGGGGTTTACCGGGGAGCTGTTTTTT.

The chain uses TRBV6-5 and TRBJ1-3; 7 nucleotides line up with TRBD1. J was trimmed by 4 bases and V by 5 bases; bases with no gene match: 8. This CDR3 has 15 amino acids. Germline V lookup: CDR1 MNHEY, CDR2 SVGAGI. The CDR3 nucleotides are TGTGCCAGCAGTAGAACCGGGACAGCGGGAAACACCATATATTTT. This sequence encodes CASSRTGTAGNTIYF.

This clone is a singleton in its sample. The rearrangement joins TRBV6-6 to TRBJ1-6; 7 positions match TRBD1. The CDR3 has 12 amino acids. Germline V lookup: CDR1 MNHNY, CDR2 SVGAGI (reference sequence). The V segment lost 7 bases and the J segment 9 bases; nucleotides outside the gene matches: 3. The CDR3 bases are TGTGCCAGCATCAACAGGGGTTCACCCCTCCACTTT. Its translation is CASINRGSPLHF.

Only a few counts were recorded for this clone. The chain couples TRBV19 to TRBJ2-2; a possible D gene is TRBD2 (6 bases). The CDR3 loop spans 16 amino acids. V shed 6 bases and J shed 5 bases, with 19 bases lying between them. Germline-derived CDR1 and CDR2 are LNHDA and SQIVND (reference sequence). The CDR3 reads CASRPAQKGRTGELFF. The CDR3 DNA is TGTGCCAGTAGACCTGCCCAGAAGGGGAGGACCGGGGAGCTGTTTTTT. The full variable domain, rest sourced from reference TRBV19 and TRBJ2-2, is DGGITQSPKYLFRKEGQNVTLSCEQNLNHDAMYWYRQDPGQGLRLIYYSQIVNDFQKGDIAEGYSVSREKKESFPLTVTSAQKNPTAFYLCASRPAQKGRTGELFFGEGSRLTVL.

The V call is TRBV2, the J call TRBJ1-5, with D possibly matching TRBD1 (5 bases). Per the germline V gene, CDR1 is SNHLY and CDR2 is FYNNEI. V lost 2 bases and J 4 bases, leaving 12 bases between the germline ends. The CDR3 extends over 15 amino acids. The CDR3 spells CASSEIQGGNQPQHF. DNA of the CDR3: TGTGCCAGCAGTGAAATCCAGGGAGGGAATCAGCCCCAGCATTTT. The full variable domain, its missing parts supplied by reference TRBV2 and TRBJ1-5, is EPEVTQTPSHQVTQMGQEVILRCVPISNHLYFYWYRQILGQKVEFLVSFYNNEISEKSEIFDDQFSVERPDGSNFTLKIRSTKLEDSAMYFCASSEIQGGNQPQHFGDGTRLSIL.

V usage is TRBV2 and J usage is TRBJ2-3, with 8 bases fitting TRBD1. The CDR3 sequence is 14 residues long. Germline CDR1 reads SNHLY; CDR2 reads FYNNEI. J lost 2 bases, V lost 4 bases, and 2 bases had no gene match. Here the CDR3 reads CASSGTGNTDTQYF. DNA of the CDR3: TGTGCCAGCAGTGGGACAGGGAACACAGATACGCAGTATTTT.

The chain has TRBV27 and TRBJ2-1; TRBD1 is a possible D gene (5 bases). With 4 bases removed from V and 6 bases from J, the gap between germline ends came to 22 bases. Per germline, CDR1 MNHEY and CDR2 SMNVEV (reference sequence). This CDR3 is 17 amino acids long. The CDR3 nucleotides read TGTGCCAGCAGTTGGGGCTTAAGAACAGTCATAGGCAATGAGCAGTTCTTC. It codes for CASSWGLRTVIGNEQFF.

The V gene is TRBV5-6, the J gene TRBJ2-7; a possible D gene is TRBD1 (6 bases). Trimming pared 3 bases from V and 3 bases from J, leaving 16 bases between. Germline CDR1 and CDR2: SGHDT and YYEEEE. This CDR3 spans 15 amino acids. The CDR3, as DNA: TGTGCCAGCAGCTGGGCCGGGACACCTATCTACGAGCAGTACTTC. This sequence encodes CASSWAGTPIYEQYF.

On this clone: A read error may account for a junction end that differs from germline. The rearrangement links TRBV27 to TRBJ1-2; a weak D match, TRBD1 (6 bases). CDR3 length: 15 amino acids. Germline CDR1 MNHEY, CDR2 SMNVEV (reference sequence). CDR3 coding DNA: TGTGCCAGCACTTTATCCTTTGAAGGGGGGGAGGGCTACACCTTC. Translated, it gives CASTLSFEGGEGYTF.

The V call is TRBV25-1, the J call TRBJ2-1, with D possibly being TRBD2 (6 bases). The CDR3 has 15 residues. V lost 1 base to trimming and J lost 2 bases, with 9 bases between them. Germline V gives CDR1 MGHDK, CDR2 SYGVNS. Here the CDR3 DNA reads TGTGCCAGCAGTGAATTCAGCGGGCCCTACAATGAGCAGTTCTTC. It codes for CASSEFSGPYNEQFF.

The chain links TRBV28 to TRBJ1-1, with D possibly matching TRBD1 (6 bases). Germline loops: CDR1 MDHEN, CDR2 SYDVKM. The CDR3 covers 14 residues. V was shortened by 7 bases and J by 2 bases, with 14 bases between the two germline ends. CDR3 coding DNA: TGTGCCAGCACCGTACAGGGAGCTAACACTGAAGCTTTCTTT. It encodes CASTVQGANTEAFF.

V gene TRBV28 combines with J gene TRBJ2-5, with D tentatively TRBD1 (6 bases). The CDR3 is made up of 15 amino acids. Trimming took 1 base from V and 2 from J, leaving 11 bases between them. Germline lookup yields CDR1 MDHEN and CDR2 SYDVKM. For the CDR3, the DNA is TGTGCCAGCAGTTTATCCCGGACAGAGCAAGAGACCCAGTACTTC. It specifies CASSLSRTEQETQYF.

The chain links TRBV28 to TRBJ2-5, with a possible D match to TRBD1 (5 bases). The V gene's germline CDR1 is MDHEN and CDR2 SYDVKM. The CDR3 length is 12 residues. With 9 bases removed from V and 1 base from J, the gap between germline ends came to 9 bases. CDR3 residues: CARLQVQETQYF. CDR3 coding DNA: TGTGCCAGACTACAGGTCCAAGAGACCCAGTACTTC.

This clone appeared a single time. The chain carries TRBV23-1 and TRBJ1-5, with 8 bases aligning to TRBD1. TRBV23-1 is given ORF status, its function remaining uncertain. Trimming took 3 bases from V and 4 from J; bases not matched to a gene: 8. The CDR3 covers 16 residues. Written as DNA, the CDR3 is TGCGCCAGCAGTCAGTCTGGACAGGGCTCTAATCAGCCCCAGCATTTT. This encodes CASSQSGQGSNQPQHF.

CDR3 nucleotide sequence: TGTGCCAGCAGTTACGGGACACTATATCAGCCCCAGCATTTT. It encodes CASSYGTLYQPQHF. The J gene is TRBJ1-5, the V gene TRBV6-2 or TRBV6-3, with TRBD1 as a possible D gene (6 bases). Germline V gene lookup returns CDR1 MNHEY and CDR2 SVGEGT. V was pared by 2 bases and J by 5 bases, with 10 bases between. The CDR3 spans 14 residues.

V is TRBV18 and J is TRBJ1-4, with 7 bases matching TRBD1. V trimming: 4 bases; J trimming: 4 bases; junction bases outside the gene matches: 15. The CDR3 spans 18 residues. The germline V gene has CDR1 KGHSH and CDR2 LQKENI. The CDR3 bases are TGTGCCAGCTCACTCTTGCCCGTCACAACAGGGGATAATGAAAAACTGTTTTTT. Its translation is CASSLLPVTTGDNEKLFF.

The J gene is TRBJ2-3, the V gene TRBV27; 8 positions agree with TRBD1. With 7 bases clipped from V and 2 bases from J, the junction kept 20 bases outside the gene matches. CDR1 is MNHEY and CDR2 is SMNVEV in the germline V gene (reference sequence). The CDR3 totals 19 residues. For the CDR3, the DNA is TGTGCCAGCACCTCACCCCCCTTCCGGACAGGGCCTAACACAGATACGCAGTATTTT. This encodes CASTSPPFRTGPNTDTQYF.

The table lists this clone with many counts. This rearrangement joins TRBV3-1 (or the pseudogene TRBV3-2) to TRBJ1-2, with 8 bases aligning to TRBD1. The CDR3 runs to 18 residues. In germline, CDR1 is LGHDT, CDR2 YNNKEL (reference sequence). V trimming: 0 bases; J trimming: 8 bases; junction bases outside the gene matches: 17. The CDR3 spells CASSQESTGVLRWAGYTF. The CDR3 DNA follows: TGTGCCAGCAGCCAAGAATCGACAGGGGTTTTACGCTGGGCGGGCTACACCTTC.

CDR3 DNA sequence: TGTGCCAGCAGCTACACCGGGACAGGAGTCTACGAGCAGTACTTC. Translation: CASSYTGTGVYEQYF. The chain employs TRBV27 and TRBJ2-7; 8 nucleotides line up with TRBD1. The CDR3 is 15 amino acids. J lost 3 bases, V lost 6 bases, and 10 bases had no gene match. Germline V gene lookup returns CDR1 MNHEY and CDR2 SMNVEV (reference sequence).

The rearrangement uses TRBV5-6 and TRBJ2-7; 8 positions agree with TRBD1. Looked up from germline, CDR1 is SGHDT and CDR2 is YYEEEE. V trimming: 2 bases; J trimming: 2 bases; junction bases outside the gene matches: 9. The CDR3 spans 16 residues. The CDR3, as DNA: TGTGCCAGCAGCTTTTTCGGGACAGGTTTTACCTACGAGCAGTACTTC. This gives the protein CASSFFGTGFTYEQYF.

The CDR3 DNA follows: TGCGCCAGCAGCCAAGTAGACAGCCTACCTAACTATGGCTACACCTTC. Amino acids: CASSQVDSLPNYGYTF. The J gene is TRBJ1-2, the V gene TRBV4-1; a weak D match, TRBD1 (5 bases). Trimming cost V 1 base and J 0 bases, with 12 bases left between them. This CDR3 comprises 16 residues. CDR1 and CDR2 from the germline V gene are MGHRA and YSYEKL.

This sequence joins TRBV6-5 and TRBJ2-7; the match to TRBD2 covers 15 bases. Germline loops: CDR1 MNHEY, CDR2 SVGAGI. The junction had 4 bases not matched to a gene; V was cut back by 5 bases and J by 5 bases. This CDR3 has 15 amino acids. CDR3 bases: TGTGCCAGCAGTACCGGACTAGCGGGAGGGGACGAGCAGTACTTC. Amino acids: CASSTGLAGGDEQYF.

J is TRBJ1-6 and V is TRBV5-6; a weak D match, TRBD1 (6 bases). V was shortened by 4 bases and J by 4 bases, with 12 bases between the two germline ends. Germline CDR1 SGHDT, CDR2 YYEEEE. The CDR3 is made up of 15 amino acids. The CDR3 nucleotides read TGTGCCAGCAGCCCGACAGGTTATTATAATTCACCCCTCCACTTT. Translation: CASSPTGYYNSPLHF. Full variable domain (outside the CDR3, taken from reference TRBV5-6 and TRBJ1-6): DAGVTQSPTHLIKTRGQQVTLRCSPKSGHDTVSWYQQALGQGPQFIFQYYEEEERQRGNFPDRFSGHQFPNYSSELNVNALLLGDSALYLCASSPTGYYNSPLHFGNGTRLTVT.

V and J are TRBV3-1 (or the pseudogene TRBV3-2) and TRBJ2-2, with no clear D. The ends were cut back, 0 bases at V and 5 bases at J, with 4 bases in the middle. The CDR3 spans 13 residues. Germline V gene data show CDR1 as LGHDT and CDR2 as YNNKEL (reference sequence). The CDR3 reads CASSQDGTGELFF. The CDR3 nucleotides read TGTGCCAGCAGCCAAGACGGGACCGGGGAGCTGTTTTTT.

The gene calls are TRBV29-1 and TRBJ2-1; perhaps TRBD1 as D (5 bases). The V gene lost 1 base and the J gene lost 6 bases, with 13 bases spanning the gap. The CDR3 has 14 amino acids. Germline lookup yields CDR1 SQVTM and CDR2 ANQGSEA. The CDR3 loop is CSVEGGKGINEQFF. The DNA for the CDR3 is TGCAGCGTTGAAGGGGGTAAGGGGATCAATGAGCAGTTCTTC.